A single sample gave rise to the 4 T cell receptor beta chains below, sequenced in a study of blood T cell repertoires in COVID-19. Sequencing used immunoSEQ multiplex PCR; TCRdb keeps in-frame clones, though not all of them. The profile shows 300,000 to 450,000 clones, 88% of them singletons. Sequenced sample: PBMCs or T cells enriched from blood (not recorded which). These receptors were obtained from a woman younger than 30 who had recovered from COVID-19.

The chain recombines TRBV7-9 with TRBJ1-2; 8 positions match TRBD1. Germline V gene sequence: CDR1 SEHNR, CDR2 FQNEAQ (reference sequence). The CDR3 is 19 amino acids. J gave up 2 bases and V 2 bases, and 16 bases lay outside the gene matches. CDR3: CASSLSGWGVTGDNYGYTF. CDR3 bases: TGTGCCAGCAGCTTAAGTGGTTGGGGGGTGACAGGGGACAACTATGGCTACACCTTC.

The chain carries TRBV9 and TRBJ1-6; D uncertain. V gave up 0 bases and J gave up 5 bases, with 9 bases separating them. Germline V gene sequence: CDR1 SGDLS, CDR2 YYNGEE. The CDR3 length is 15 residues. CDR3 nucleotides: TGTGCCAGCAGCGTAGAAACAGCTAATAATTCACCCCTCCACTTT. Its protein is CASSVETANNSPLHF.

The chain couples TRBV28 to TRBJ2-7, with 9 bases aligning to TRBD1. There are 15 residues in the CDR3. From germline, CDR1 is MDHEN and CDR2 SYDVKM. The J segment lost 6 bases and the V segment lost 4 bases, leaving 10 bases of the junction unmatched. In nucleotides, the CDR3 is TGTGCCAGCAGTTCAACCGACAGGGGGTGGCTCGAGCAGTACTTC. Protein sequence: CASSSTDRGWLEQYF.

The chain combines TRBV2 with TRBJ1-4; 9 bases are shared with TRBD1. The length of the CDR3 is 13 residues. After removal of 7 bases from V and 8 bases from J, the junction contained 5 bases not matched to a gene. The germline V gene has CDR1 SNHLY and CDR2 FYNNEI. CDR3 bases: TGTGCCAGCATTGGACAGGGGCTCGAAAAACTGTTTTTT. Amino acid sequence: CASIGQGLEKLFF.